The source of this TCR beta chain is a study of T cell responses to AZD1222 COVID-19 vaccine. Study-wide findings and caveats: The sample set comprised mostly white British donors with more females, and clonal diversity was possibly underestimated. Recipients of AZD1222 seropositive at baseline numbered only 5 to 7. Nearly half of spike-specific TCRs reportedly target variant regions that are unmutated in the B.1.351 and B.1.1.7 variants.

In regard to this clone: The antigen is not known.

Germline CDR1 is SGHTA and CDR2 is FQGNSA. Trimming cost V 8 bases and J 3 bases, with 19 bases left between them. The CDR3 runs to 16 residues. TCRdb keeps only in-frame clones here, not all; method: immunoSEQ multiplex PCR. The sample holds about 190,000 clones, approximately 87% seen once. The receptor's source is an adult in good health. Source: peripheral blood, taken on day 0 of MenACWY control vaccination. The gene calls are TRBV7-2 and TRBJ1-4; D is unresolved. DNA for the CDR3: TGTGCCAGCGGTATATTATTGGGCAGCCCTAATGAAAAACTGTTTTTT. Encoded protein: CASGILLGSPNEKLFF.